This is a list of T cell receptor beta chains from one sample in a study of blood T cell repertoires in COVID-19. TCRdb's copy holds only in-frame clones and misses some; the assay was immunoSEQ multiplex PCR. The table has some 150,000 clones, approximately 84% seen once. Source material: PBMCs or T cells enriched from blood (not recorded which). These receptor sequences come from a human donor with acute COVID-19. The donor label of this sample is uncertain. The CDR3 runs from the conserved cysteine through the conserved F or W.

V	J	CDR3
TRBV5-6	TRBJ1-4	CASSFEQGSEKLFF
TRBV11-3	TRBJ2-6	CASSLFTQVSLFGANVLTF
TRBV9	TRBJ2-7	CASSVDPGLVYEQYF
TRBV5-5	TRBJ1-2	CASSLMQDGYTF
TRBV5-1	TRBJ2-7	CASSLGTGGAYEQYF
TRBV7-2	TRBJ1-5	CASSLHGTGQPQHF
TRBV12-3/TRBV12-4	TRBJ1-1	CASRPITGAEAFF
TRBV7-2	TRBJ2-1	CASISRGGYEQFF
TRBV2	TRBJ2-1	CASRGRRGGLGEQFF
TRBV10-3	TRBJ2-7	CAISEPRDRGSYEQYF
TRBV9	TRBJ1-2	CASSVGQGYGYTF
TRBV27	TRBJ1-2	CASNTSGAGSSYGYTF
TRBV11-2	TRBJ1-5	CASSLGQGNHNQPQHF
TRBV12-3/TRBV12-4	TRBJ2-7	CASSRTGGEQYF
TRBV9	TRBJ1-1	CASSVARQGIAEAFF
TRBV11-2	TRBJ1-3	CASNPIGGAGNTIYF
TRBV6-5	TRBJ1-2	CASRDEQGANYGYTF
TRBV19	TRBJ2-1	CASSIMLAAYNEQFF
TRBV7-2	TRBJ1-1	CASSPGIPEAFF
TRBV19	TRBJ2-2	CASSMDRVNTGELFF
TRBV7-2	TRBJ1-4	CASSLPQGAVGKLFF
TRBV2	TRBJ1-6	CASADRGHNSPLHF
TRBV7-9	TRBJ2-4	CASSLQGALNIQYF
TRBV4-3	TRBJ1-1	CASSQDKGARNTEAFF
TRBV3-1/TRBV3-2	TRBJ2-7	CASSPTQSYEQYF
TRBV5-4	TRBJ1-4	CASSLGGARNEKLFF
TRBV28	TRBJ2-7	CASSFDRVNEQYF
TRBV6-4	TRBJ1-2	CASRGGTGGSYGYTF
TRBV19	TRBJ1-5	CASTWTGGGGQPQHF
TRBV5-1	TRBJ1-2	CASFREGDGYTF
TRBV3-1/TRBV3-2	TRBJ1-2	CASSPGQGNGYTF
TRBV10-3	TRBJ2-1	CAISKTGDEQFF
TRBV11-1	TRBJ2-7	CASSQRASGGNEQYF
TRBV7-2	TRBJ2-1	CASSLDSTISYNEQFF
TRBV5-1	TRBJ2-1	CASSLDLGGLFYNEQFF
TRBV2	TRBJ1-1	CASGSEQLNTEAFF
TRBV19	TRBJ2-2	CATTVGSNTGELFF
TRBV11-2	TRBJ1-4	CASRRVGQRNEKLFF
TRBV9	TRBJ1-3	CASGDRSGNTIYF
TRBV5-3	TRBJ2-5	CARSPARQGGETQYF
TRBV12-5	TRBJ1-1	CASGREHEAFF
TRBV2	TRBJ2-1	CASTLTSPYNEQFF
TRBV6-1	TRBJ1-5	CASSVGRDRAPRGQPQHF
TRBV7-3	TRBJ1-1	CASSSIRNTEAFF
TRBV29-1	TRBJ2-3	CSVFSGRLTDTQYF
TRBV7-7	TRBJ2-5	CASSPFGSNLQETQYF
TRBV6-5	TRBJ1-2	CASSYLKTGRGYTF
TRBV28	TRBJ2-3	CASRVRRLAGAPSTDTQYF
TRBV15	TRBJ2-3	CATSRDRSGGDTQYF
TRBV4-1	TRBJ2-7	CASSQFQERIHEQYF
TRBV12-3/TRBV12-4	TRBJ1-5	CASTLQGDQPQHF
TRBV7-9	TRBJ1-1	CASSTLTGGRTEAFF
TRBV5-1	TRBJ2-3	CASSLGPVTDTQYF
TRBV3-1/TRBV3-2	TRBJ2-3	CASSQDYRGTDTQYF